This T cell receptor beta chain was obtained from a study of cytomegalovirus exposure and HLA in healthy donors. There are 14 residues in the CDR3. The V segment lost 4 bases and the J segment 10 bases; nucleotides outside the gene matches: 13. CDR1 is SQVTM, CDR2 ANQGSEA, per germline. Amplification used 60 Vbeta primers and 13 Jbeta primers. Assay: immunoSEQ multiplex PCR; the TCRdb copy retains only in-frame clones and omits some. Found here are under 150,000 clones, 60% to 85% of them singletons; the top ten hold about 2.5%. This clone was seen a single time. This clonotype originated in a male donor in good health and CMV-seronegative. This sequence joins TRBV29-1 and TRBJ2-1, with 7 bases identical to TRBD1. Material for sequencing was PBMCs. The CDR3, as DNA: TGCAGCGTTGCGAACGGACAGGCCATGGGAGAGCAGTTCTTC. This gives the protein CSVANGQAMGEQFF.